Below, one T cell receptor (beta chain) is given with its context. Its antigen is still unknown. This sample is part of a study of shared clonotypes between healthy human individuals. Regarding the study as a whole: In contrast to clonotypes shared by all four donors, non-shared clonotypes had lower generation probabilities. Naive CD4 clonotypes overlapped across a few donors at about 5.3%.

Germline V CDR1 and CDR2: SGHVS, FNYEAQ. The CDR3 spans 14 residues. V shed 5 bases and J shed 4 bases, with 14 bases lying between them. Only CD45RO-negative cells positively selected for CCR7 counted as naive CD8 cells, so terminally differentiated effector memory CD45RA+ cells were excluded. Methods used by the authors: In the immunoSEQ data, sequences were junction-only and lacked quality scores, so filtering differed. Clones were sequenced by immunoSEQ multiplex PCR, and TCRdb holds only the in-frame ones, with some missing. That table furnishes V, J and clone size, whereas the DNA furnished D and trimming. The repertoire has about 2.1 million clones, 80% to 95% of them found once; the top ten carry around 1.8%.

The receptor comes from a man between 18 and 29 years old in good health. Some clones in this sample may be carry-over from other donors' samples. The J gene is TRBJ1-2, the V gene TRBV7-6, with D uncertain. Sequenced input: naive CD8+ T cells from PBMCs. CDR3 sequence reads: CASSPPLGLYGYTF. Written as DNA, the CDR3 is TGTGCCAGCAGCCCCCCCCTCGGGCTCTATGGCTACACCTTC.